The clone carrying this T cell receptor (beta chain) has a count of ten or more. The antigen is not known. Regarding time point: newly diagnosed GD, antithyroid drugs for less than 3 months. Extracted PBMC RNA gave rise to the TCR library. Germline loops: CDR1 PRHDT, CDR2 FYEKMQ (reference sequence). The CDR3 extends over 15 amino acids. The V end lost 5 bases, the J end lost 7 bases, and 18 bases lay between the germline ends. The source of the sample is a study of regulatory T cells in long-lasting Graves disease. Study outcomes and limitations: Persistent Graves' patients showed less TCR diversity than newly diagnosed patients showed. Sample size was small, which may have lowered accuracy.

CDR3-region Arm-PCR and iRepertoire HTBI primers produced the TCR beta libraries. TCRdb re-called the multiplex PCR reads through MiXCR, storing one row per CDR3 protein. The sample has about 460,000 distinct CDR3 sequences; 14% are singletons. This sample also appeared in a second study, on T cells in Graves' hyperthyroidism and ophthalmopathy.

The TCR originated in a woman between 50 and 59 years old with Graves disease. The V and J genes are TRBV13 and TRBJ2-1; D might be TRBD1 (6 bases). Sequencing was performed on peripheral blood mononuclear cells (PBMCs), taken at new diagnosis, from a patient treated with antithyroid drugs. CDR3 sequence (DNA): TGTGCCAGCAGCCGGCTGAAGACAGGCTCGAATGAGCAGTTCTTC. Protein sequence: CASSRLKTGSNEQFF.